This record covers a single T cell receptor beta chain. Its antigen remains unknown. This specimen belongs to a study of T cell responses to AZD1222 COVID-19 vaccine. The length of the CDR3 is 14 residues. Trimming took 4 bases from V and 7 from J; bases not matched to a gene: 4. The germline V gene has CDR1 SGHRS and CDR2 YFSETQ. Study-wide findings and caveats: Females made up more of the donors, who were largely white British, and clonal diversity may have come out too low. Among those given AZD1222, only six were seropositive at baseline. Only after the peak T cell response were repertoires sampled.

TCRdb's copy holds only in-frame clones and misses some; the assay was immunoSEQ multiplex PCR. The table records about 180,000 clones, around 87% of them present only once. The receptor was isolated from an adult in good health. The chain links TRBV5-1 to TRBJ2-1; TRBD2 matches at 11 bases. Source: peripheral blood, taken on day 0 of AZD1222 vaccination. This CDR3 is CASSETSGENEQFF. In DNA form, the CDR3 reads TGCGCCAGCAGCGAGACTAGCGGGGAAAATGAGCAGTTCTTC.